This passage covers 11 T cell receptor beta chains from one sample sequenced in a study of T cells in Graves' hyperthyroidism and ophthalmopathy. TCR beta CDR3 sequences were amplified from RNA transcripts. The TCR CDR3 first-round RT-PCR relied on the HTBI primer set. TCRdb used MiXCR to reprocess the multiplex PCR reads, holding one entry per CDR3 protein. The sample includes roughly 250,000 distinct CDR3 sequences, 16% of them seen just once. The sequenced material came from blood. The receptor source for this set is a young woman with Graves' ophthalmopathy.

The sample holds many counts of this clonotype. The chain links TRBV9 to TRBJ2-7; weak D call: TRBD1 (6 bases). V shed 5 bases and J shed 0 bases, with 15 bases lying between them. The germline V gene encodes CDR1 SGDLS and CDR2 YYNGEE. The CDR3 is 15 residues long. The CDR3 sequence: CASSETGQSSYEQYF. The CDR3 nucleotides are TGTGCCAGCAGTGAGACAGGTCAGAGCTCCTACGAGCAGTACTTC.

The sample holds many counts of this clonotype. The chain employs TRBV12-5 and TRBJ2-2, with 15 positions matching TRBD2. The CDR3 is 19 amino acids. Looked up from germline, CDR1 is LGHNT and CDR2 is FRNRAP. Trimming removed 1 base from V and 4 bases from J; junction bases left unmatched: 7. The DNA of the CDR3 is TGTGCTAGTGGTTTGGAGGGACTAGCGGGGGGACCCCTCACCGGGGAGCTGTTTTTT. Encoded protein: CASGLEGLAGGPLTGELFF. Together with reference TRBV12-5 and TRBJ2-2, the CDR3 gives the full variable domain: DARVTQTPRHKVTEMGQEVTMRCQPILGHNTVFWYRQTMMQGLELLAYFRNRAPLDDSGMPKDRFSAEMPDATLATLKIQPSEPRDSAVYFCASGLEGLAGGPLTGELFFGEGSRLTVL.

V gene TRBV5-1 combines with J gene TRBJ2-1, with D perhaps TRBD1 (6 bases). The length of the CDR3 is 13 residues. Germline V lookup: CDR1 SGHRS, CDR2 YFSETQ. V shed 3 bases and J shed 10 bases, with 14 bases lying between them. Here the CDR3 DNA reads TGCGCCAGCAGCTCAGTCTCGGGGACAGAGCAGTTCTTC. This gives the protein CASSSVSGTEQFF. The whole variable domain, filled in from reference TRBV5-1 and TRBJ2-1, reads KAGVTQTPRYLIKTRGQQVTLSCSPISGHRSVSWYQQTPGQGLQFLFEYFSETQRNKGNFPGRFSGRQFSNSRSEMNVSTLELGDSALYLCASSSVSGTEQFFGPGTRLTVL.

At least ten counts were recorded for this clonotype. The CDR3 DNA reads as TGTGCCAGCAGTTTTTTGGGGGCCCGGACCTATGGCTACACCTTC. Amino acids: CASSFLGARTYGYTF. The chain carries TRBV28 and TRBJ1-2; a weak D match, TRBD1 (6 bases). CDR1 is MDHEN and CDR2 is SYDVKM in the germline V gene. CDR3 length equals 15 residues. Trimming took off 3 bases at V and 4 bases at J, with 15 bases between the two ends.

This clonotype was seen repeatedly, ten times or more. The CDR3 DNA sequence: TGTGCCAGCAGTTACGGGGGGCAGCCCCAGCATTTT. Amino acids: CASSYGGQPQHF. This chain joins TRBV6-2 or TRBV6-3 and TRBJ1-5; a possible D gene is TRBD1 (5 bases). Germline V CDR1 and CDR2: MNHEY, SVGEGT. V lost 2 bases to trimming and J lost 7 bases, with 6 bases between them. This CDR3 region has 12 residues.

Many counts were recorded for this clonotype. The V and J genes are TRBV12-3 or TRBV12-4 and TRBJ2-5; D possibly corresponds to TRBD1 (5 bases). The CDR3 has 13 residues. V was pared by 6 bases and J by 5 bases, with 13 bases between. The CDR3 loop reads CASSRPGRETQYF. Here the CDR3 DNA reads TGTGCCAGCAGCCGACCAGGGCGGGAGACCCAGTACTTC.

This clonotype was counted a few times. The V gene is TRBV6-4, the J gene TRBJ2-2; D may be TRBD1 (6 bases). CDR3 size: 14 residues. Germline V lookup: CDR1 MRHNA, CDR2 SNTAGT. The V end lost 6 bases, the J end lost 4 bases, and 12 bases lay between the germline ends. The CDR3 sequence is CASRGARGTGELFF. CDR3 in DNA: TGTGCCAGCAGGGGGGCCAGGGGCACCGGGGAGCTGTTTTTT.

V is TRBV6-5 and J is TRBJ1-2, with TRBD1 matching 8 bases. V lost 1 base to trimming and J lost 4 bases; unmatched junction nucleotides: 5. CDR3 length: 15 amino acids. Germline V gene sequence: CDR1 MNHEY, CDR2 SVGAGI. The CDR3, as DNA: TGTGCCAGCAGTTACTTTGGACAGGGCAGCTATGGCTACACCTTC. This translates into CASSYFGQGSYGYTF.

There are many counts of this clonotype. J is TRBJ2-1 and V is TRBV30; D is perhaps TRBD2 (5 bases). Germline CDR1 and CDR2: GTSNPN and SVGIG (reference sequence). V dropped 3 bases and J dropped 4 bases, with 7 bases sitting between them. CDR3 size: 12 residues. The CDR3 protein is CAWSGVYNEQFF. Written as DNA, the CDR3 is TGTGCCTGGAGCGGGGTGTACAATGAGCAGTTCTTC.

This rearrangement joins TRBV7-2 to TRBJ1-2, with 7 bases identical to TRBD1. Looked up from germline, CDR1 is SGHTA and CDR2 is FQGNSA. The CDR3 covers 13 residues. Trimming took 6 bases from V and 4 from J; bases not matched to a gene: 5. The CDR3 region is CASSIRDSYGYTF. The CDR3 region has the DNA TGTGCCAGCAGTATACGGGACAGCTATGGCTACACCTTC.

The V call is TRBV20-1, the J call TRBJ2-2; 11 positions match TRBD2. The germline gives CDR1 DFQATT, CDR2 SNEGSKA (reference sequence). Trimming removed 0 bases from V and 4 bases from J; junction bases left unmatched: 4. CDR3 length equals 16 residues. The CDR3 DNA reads TGCAGTGCTAGAGAGAGGGGACTAGCGGTCACCGGGGAGCTGTTTTTT. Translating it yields CSARERGLAVTGELFF.